This is a list of T cell receptor beta chains from one sample in a study of OX40 agonist ivuxolimab in advanced cancers. The assay was immunoSEQ multiplex PCR, and TCRdb's table has in-frame clones only and misses some. The sample holds 80,000 or so clones; more than 80% are singletons and the top ten take 2% to 2.5%. The source material was CD4+ or CD8+ T cells sorted from blood, sampled in a trial of the OX40 agonist ivuxolimab. The receptor source for this set is an adult with an advanced solid tumor such as melanoma, head and neck, liver or kidney cancer. Both conserved end residues are part of each CDR3. The D gene is left open where the match is weak. Part of the rows lack a size; the others show once, few, many or a class for expanded clones.

CDR3nt: TGTGCCAGCAGCGTAGTGGGTTCACCCCTCCACTTT; CDR3aa: CASSVVGSPLHF; v_gene: TRBV9; abundance: few; len: 12; d_gene: NA; j_gene: TRBJ1-6
CDR3nt: TGCGCCAGCAGCCAAGAGCCCATTGGGGGGGGAAATCAGCCCCAGCATTTT; CDR3aa: CASSQEPIGGGNQPQHF; v_gene: TRBV4-3; abundance: NA; len: 17; d_gene: NA; j_gene: TRBJ1-5
CDR3nt: TGTGCCAGCAGCGGTACGACAGGGGCAATATTCACCGGGGGGCTGTTTTTT; CDR3aa: CASSGTTGAIFTGGLFF; v_gene: TRBV5-6; abundance: NA; len: 17; d_gene: TRBD1; j_gene: TRBJ2-2
CDR3nt: TGTGCCAGTAGGCACGGGGCAGCCGGCCGAACTGAAGCTTTCTTT; CDR3aa: CASRHGAAGRTEAFF; v_gene: TRBV19; abundance: once; len: 15; d_gene: NA; j_gene: TRBJ1-1
CDR3nt: TGTGCCAGCAGCTTAGGAGCAGCGGCCAAAAACATTCAGTACTTC; CDR3aa: CASSLGAAAKNIQYF; v_gene: TRBV7-2; abundance: NA; len: 15; d_gene: NA; j_gene: TRBJ2-4
CDR3nt: TGTGCCAGCATGCTGGACTGGCGCGAGACCCAGTACTTC; CDR3aa: CASMLDWRETQYF; v_gene: TRBV5-5; abundance: NA; len: 13; d_gene: NA; j_gene: TRBJ2-5
CDR3nt: TGCGCCAGCAGACCCGTCGGAGGCGAGGATGGCTACACCTTC; CDR3aa: CASRPVGGEDGYTF; v_gene: TRBV10-2; abundance: NA; len: 14; d_gene: NA; j_gene: TRBJ1-2
CDR3nt: TGTGCCAGCAGCTTAGTCGGGGGGAAGGACACTGAAGCTTTCTTT; CDR3aa: CASSLVGGKDTEAFF; v_gene: TRBV13; abundance: NA; len: 15; d_gene: NA; j_gene: TRBJ1-1
CDR3nt: TGTGCCAGCAGTTCCCGGGACGAGCAGTACTTC; CDR3aa: CASSSRDEQYF; v_gene: TRBV7-9; abundance: NA; len: 11; d_gene: NA; j_gene: TRBJ2-7
CDR3nt: TGTGCCTGGGTAAAACCGGTAGCGGGGAAAAACGAGCAGTACTTC; CDR3aa: CAWVKPVAGKNEQYF; v_gene: TRBV30; abundance: NA; len: 15; d_gene: TRBD2; j_gene: TRBJ2-7
CDR3nt: TGTGCCAGCAGTGAACAGGACCGGATATCCGAGCAGTACTTC; CDR3aa: CASSEQDRISEQYF; v_gene: TRBV6-1; abundance: once; len: 14; d_gene: NA; j_gene: TRBJ2-7
CDR3nt: TGTGCCTGGACTCCAGGGAGCTCTGGGGCCAACGTCCTGACTTTC; CDR3aa: CAWTPGSSGANVLTF; v_gene: TRBV30; abundance: NA; len: 15; d_gene: NA; j_gene: TRBJ2-6
CDR3nt: TGCGCCAGCAGCTTGGCCGGACAGGGGTCTGCGGGCTACACCTTC; CDR3aa: CASSLAGQGSAGYTF; v_gene: TRBV5-1; abundance: few; len: 15; d_gene: TRBD1; j_gene: TRBJ1-2
CDR3nt: TGTGCCAGCAGCGTCGGAGACAGGCCCAATCAGCCCCAGCATTTT; CDR3aa: CASSVGDRPNQPQHF; v_gene: TRBV9; abundance: NA; len: 15; d_gene: NA; j_gene: TRBJ1-5
CDR3nt: TGTGCCAGCAGCCTCGTTGGGCTGGGCGGTGAAGCTTTCTTT; CDR3aa: CASSLVGLGGEAFF; v_gene: TRBV7-9; abundance: few; len: 14; d_gene: NA; j_gene: TRBJ1-1
CDR3nt: TGCAGCGTTGAAGATCTCGGCCAGGGGGGGCCGCAGTACTTC; CDR3aa: CSVEDLGQGGPQYF; v_gene: TRBV29-1; abundance: once; len: 14; d_gene: NA; j_gene: TRBJ2-4
CDR3nt: TGCAGCGTTGGACAGGGTGTCGATAATTCACCCCTCCACTTT; CDR3aa: CSVGQGVDNSPLHF; v_gene: TRBV29-1; abundance: NA; len: 14; d_gene: TRBD1; j_gene: TRBJ1-6
CDR3nt: TGTGCCAGCGCACGGGGATGGGAAAAACTGTTTTTT; CDR3aa: CASARGWEKLFF; v_gene: TRBV5-8; abundance: NA; len: 12; d_gene: NA; j_gene: TRBJ1-4
CDR3nt: TGTGCCTGGAGTGTGCAAGGGGGCAATCAGCCCCAGCATTTT; CDR3aa: CAWSVQGGNQPQHF; v_gene: TRBV30; abundance: NA; len: 14; d_gene: NA; j_gene: TRBJ1-5
CDR3nt: TGCGCCAGCAGCCTGCGCCGGGACTGGGGAACAGATACGCAGTATTTT; CDR3aa: CASSLRRDWGTDTQYF; v_gene: TRBV4-1; abundance: NA; len: 16; d_gene: NA; j_gene: TRBJ2-3
CDR3nt: TGTGCCAGCAGCTTAATCGGCGATCCCGTTGACGAGCAGTACTTC; CDR3aa: CASSLIGDPVDEQYF; v_gene: TRBV7-2; abundance: NA; len: 15; d_gene: NA; j_gene: TRBJ2-7
CDR3nt: TGTGCCAGTAGTAGCGACAGGGGGCTGGACGGCTACACCTTC; CDR3aa: CASSSDRGLDGYTF; v_gene: TRBV19; abundance: NA; len: 14; d_gene: TRBD1; j_gene: TRBJ1-2
CDR3nt: TGTGCCAGCAACAGGGGCAGGTACAATGAGCAGTTCTTC; CDR3aa: CASNRGRYNEQFF; v_gene: TRBV2; abundance: NA; len: 13; d_gene: TRBD1; j_gene: TRBJ2-1
CDR3nt: TGTGCCAGCAGCTTGGTTGCCCAGAAGAACACTGAAGCTTTCTTT; CDR3aa: CASSLVAQKNTEAFF; v_gene: TRBV5-6; abundance: NA; len: 15; d_gene: NA; j_gene: TRBJ1-1
CDR3nt: TGTGCCAGCAGTGAAAATAAGGCAGCGGGGGGCACAGATACGCAGTATTTT; CDR3aa: CASSENKAAGGTDTQYF; v_gene: TRBV6-1; abundance: NA; len: 17; d_gene: TRBD2; j_gene: TRBJ2-3
CDR3nt: TGCGCCAGCAGCCCAAACCCGCCAGGCAGATACCAAGAGACCCAGTACTTC; CDR3aa: CASSPNPPGRYQETQYF; v_gene: TRBV5-1; abundance: NA; len: 17; d_gene: NA; j_gene: TRBJ2-5
CDR3nt: TGTGCCAGCTCACCACTGGCGCGGGGGCCCTACAATGAGCAGTTCTTC; CDR3aa: CASSPLARGPYNEQFF; v_gene: TRBV18; abundance: NA; len: 16; d_gene: NA; j_gene: TRBJ2-1
CDR3nt: TGTGCCAGCAGTTCTCAACCTCTCTACGAGCAGTACTTC; CDR3aa: CASSSQPLYEQYF; v_gene: TRBV28; abundance: NA; len: 13; d_gene: NA; j_gene: TRBJ2-7
CDR3nt: TGTGCCAGCAGTGACTATGGGGGGCCAGTTGGGACCGGTGAAGCTTTCTTT; CDR3aa: CASSDYGGPVGTGEAFF; v_gene: TRBV6-1; abundance: NA; len: 17; d_gene: NA; j_gene: TRBJ1-1
CDR3nt: TGTGCCAGCAGCTCCACTAGCGGGGGGAACACAGATACGCAGTATTTT; CDR3aa: CASSSTSGGNTDTQYF; v_gene: TRBV7-2; abundance: NA; len: 16; d_gene: TRBD2; j_gene: TRBJ2-3
CDR3nt: TGTGCCAGCAGCTTAGAACCGACGGCTGGGGGCTATGGCTACACCTTC; CDR3aa: CASSLEPTAGGYGYTF; v_gene: TRBV7-6; abundance: NA; len: 16; d_gene: NA; j_gene: TRBJ1-2
CDR3nt: TGTGCCAGCAGTGATTGGGGGGCCCAAACTAATGAAAAACTGTTTTTT; CDR3aa: CASSDWGAQTNEKLFF; v_gene: TRBV25-1; abundance: once; len: 16; d_gene: NA; j_gene: TRBJ1-4
CDR3nt: TGCGCCAGCAGCTTGGGCGGCGGACAGGGGGATTCCTACGAGCAGTACTTC; CDR3aa: CASSLGGGQGDSYEQYF; v_gene: TRBV5-1; abundance: NA; len: 17; d_gene: TRBD1; j_gene: TRBJ2-7
CDR3nt: TGTGCCAGCAGCTTCACACAGGGGAGTTACAATGAGCAGTTCTTC; CDR3aa: CASSFTQGSYNEQFF; v_gene: TRBV7-9; abundance: once; len: 15; d_gene: TRBD1; j_gene: TRBJ2-1
CDR3nt: TGTGCCTGTTTGGATACGCTGAGAGGCTACACCTTC; CDR3aa: CACLDTLRGYTF; v_gene: TRBV28; abundance: NA; len: 12; d_gene: NA; j_gene: TRBJ1-2
CDR3nt: TGTGCCAGCAGGCTTACAGGGCGGACTGAAGCTTTCTTT; CDR3aa: CASRLTGRTEAFF; v_gene: TRBV6-1; abundance: once; len: 13; d_gene: NA; j_gene: TRBJ1-1
CDR3nt: TGTGCCAGCAGTGTAAGGGGGTCGGGAAATTCACCCCTCCACTTT; CDR3aa: CASSVRGSGNSPLHF; v_gene: TRBV2; abundance: NA; len: 15; d_gene: NA; j_gene: TRBJ1-6
CDR3nt: TGTGCCAGTAGCCGGAATCGGGATTACGAGCAGTACTTC; CDR3aa: CASSRNRDYEQYF; v_gene: TRBV19; abundance: NA; len: 13; d_gene: NA; j_gene: TRBJ2-7
CDR3nt: TGTGCCAGCAGCAACGGGACAGGGCGCAGGCATACGCAGTATTTT; CDR3aa: CASSNGTGRRHTQYF; v_gene: TRBV7-7; abundance: NA; len: 15; d_gene: TRBD1; j_gene: TRBJ2-3
CDR3nt: TGTGCCAGTAGTATAGATCTCGATATTCGGTATGGCTACACCTTC; CDR3aa: CASSIDLDIRYGYTF; v_gene: TRBV19; abundance: NA; len: 15; d_gene: NA; j_gene: TRBJ1-2
CDR3nt: TGTGCCAGCAGCTCGGGACCCCAGAATGAGCAGTTCTTC; CDR3aa: CASSSGPQNEQFF; v_gene: TRBV7-3; abundance: NA; len: 13; d_gene: NA; j_gene: TRBJ2-1
CDR3nt: TGCGCCAGCAGAGGAACGACGGGGGGGATGAACGAGCAGTACTTC; CDR3aa: CASRGTTGGMNEQYF; v_gene: TRBV5-1; abundance: NA; len: 15; d_gene: TRBD2; j_gene: TRBJ2-7
CDR3nt: TGTGCCATCAGGACAGGGCTCGAAAGGGGCACTGAAGCTTTCTTT; CDR3aa: CAIRTGLERGTEAFF; v_gene: TRBV28; abundance: NA; len: 15; d_gene: TRBD1; j_gene: TRBJ1-1
CDR3nt: TGCGCCAGCAGCTTGGTGAGCGGGGGTGAGACCCAGTACTTC; CDR3aa: CASSLVSGGETQYF; v_gene: TRBV5-1; abundance: NA; len: 14; d_gene: TRBD2; j_gene: TRBJ2-5
CDR3nt: TGTGCCAGCAGCCCACCGTCGGGGAACTATGGCTACACCTTC; CDR3aa: CASSPPSGNYGYTF; v_gene: TRBV7-9; abundance: NA; len: 14; d_gene: NA; j_gene: TRBJ1-2
CDR3nt: TGTGCCACCGCCCCGCGGGCCTCTACTAACTATGGCTACACCTTC; CDR3aa: CATAPRASTNYGYTF; v_gene: TRBV2; abundance: NA; len: 15; d_gene: NA; j_gene: TRBJ1-2
CDR3nt: TGTGCCAGCTCACCACTCGTTACGAACACCGGGGAGCTGTTTTTT; CDR3aa: CASSPLVTNTGELFF; v_gene: TRBV18; abundance: NA; len: 15; d_gene: NA; j_gene: TRBJ2-2
CDR3nt: TGTGCCAGCAGCCTCACAGGGGAGAGCACTGAAGCTTTCTTT; CDR3aa: CASSLTGESTEAFF; v_gene: TRBV7-3; abundance: once; len: 14; d_gene: TRBD1; j_gene: TRBJ1-1
CDR3nt: TGCGCCAGCAGCTTGGGGGGGCGGTTCAATCAGCCCCAGCATTTT; CDR3aa: CASSLGGRFNQPQHF; v_gene: TRBV5-1; abundance: NA; len: 15; d_gene: NA; j_gene: TRBJ1-5
CDR3nt: TGTGCCATCCGGGACGGGGACAGGGTCTACAATGAGCAGTTCTTC; CDR3aa: CAIRDGDRVYNEQFF; v_gene: TRBV10-3; abundance: NA; len: 15; d_gene: TRBD1; j_gene: TRBJ2-1
CDR3nt: TGTGCCAGCAGCCCCAGGGTCGCGCCCTATGGCTACACCTTC; CDR3aa: CASSPRVAPYGYTF; v_gene: TRBV28; abundance: NA; len: 14; d_gene: NA; j_gene: TRBJ1-2
CDR3nt: TGTGCCACCACGGGACAGGTTAATGAAAAACTGTTTTTT; CDR3aa: CATTGQVNEKLFF; v_gene: TRBV28; abundance: NA; len: 13; d_gene: TRBD1; j_gene: TRBJ1-4
CDR3nt: TGCGCCAGCAGCCAAGAGAGAAACACAGGGAGACATTTT; CDR3aa: CASSQERNTGRHF; v_gene: TRBV4-1; abundance: NA; len: 13; d_gene: NA; j_gene: TRBJ1-5
CDR3nt: TGTGCCAGCAGCTCGGGGACAGGGACAGAAAAACTGTTTTTT; CDR3aa: CASSSGTGTEKLFF; v_gene: TRBV7-2; abundance: NA; len: 14; d_gene: TRBD1; j_gene: TRBJ1-4
CDR3nt: TGTGCCAGCAGCTTAAGTAATCGGTACGAGCAGTACTTC; CDR3aa: CASSLSNRYEQYF; v_gene: TRBV7-6; abundance: NA; len: 13; d_gene: NA; j_gene: TRBJ2-7
CDR3nt: TGTGCCAGCACCCTTGGGGGGGAGACAGATACGCAGTATTTT; CDR3aa: CASTLGGETDTQYF; v_gene: TRBV28; abundance: once; len: 14; d_gene: TRBD2; j_gene: TRBJ2-3
CDR3nt: TGTGCCAGCAGCTCTCGACGGACAGCTGGGGCCAACGTCCTGACTTTC; CDR3aa: CASSSRRTAGANVLTF; v_gene: TRBV9; abundance: NA; len: 16; d_gene: NA; j_gene: TRBJ2-6
CDR3nt: TGTGCCAGCAGCGTAGGCGGGACGGACTATGGCTACACCTTC; CDR3aa: CASSVGGTDYGYTF; v_gene: TRBV9; abundance: once; len: 14; d_gene: NA; j_gene: TRBJ1-2